This passage covers 28 T cell receptor beta chains from one sample sequenced in a study of T cell clones after liver transplantation. This table comes from immunoSEQ multiplex PCR, and its TCRdb copy is limited to in-frame clones, with some not included. The sample includes around 100,000 clones, around four fifths of them seen just once. Sample: CD4+ T cells from blood, taken before liver transplant. The source is a human donor who received a liver transplant.

This clone has only one observation. The chain employs TRBV19 and TRBJ1-1; 9 nucleotides agree with TRBD1. The CDR3 length is 13 residues. In germline, CDR1 is LNHDA, CDR2 SQIVND (reference sequence). The V and J ends lost 8 bases and 5 bases, in that order; junction bases with no gene match: 6. For the CDR3, the DNA is TGTGCCAGTTCTTGGACAGGGGAGACTGAAGCTTTCTTT. The encoded protein is CASSWTGETEAFF.

The J gene is TRBJ2-5, the V gene TRBV2; TRBD2 matches 9 bases. The CDR3 totals 15 residues. CDR1 is SNHLY and CDR2 is FYNNEI in the germline V gene. V shed 6 bases and J 2 bases; nucleotides not matched to a gene: 7. The CDR3 region is CASRTRSGGQETQYF. CDR3 coding DNA: TGTGCCAGCAGGACACGGAGCGGGGGGCAAGAGACCCAGTACTTC. Using reference TRBV2 and TRBJ2-5 for the parts outside the CDR3, the full variable domain is EPEVTQTPSHQVTQMGQEVILRCVPISNHLYFYWYRQILGQKVEFLVSFYNNEISEKSEIFDDQFSVERPDGSNFTLKIRSTKLEDSAMYFCASRTRSGGQETQYFGPGTRLLVL.

V and J are TRBV2 and TRBJ2-5, with D perhaps matching TRBD2 (6 bases). The V and J ends lost 3 bases and 4 bases respectively, with 18 bases between them. CDR3 length: 16 amino acids. Looked up from germline, CDR1 is SNHLY and CDR2 is FYNNEI. CDR3 sequence: CASSDRIAGRLETQYF. CDR3 coding DNA: TGTGCCAGCAGTGATCGTATTGCGGGAAGATTAGAGACCCAGTACTTC.

The rearrangement uses TRBV27 and TRBJ2-1; TRBD1 matches 8 bases. The length of the CDR3 is 15 residues. From germline, CDR1 is MNHEY and CDR2 SMNVEV (reference sequence). The ends lost 6 bases at V and 9 bases at J; junction bases unmatched: 13. The CDR3 DNA sequence: TGTGCCAGCAGGGCCGGGACAGGCTATATTGGTGAGCAGTTCTTC. Its protein is CASRAGTGYIGEQFF.

The J gene is TRBJ2-3, the V gene TRBV11-3; 9 nucleotides agree with TRBD1. Germline V gives CDR1 SGHNT, CDR2 YENEEA. The CDR3 is made up of 16 amino acids. J gave up 1 base and V 0 bases, and 2 bases lay outside the gene matches. In DNA, the CDR3 is TGTGCCAGCAGCTTAGAGGGACAGGGAGGCACAGATACGCAGTATTTT. This sequence encodes CASSLEGQGGTDTQYF.

The V call is TRBV6-5, the J call TRBJ2-2, with 9 bases identical to TRBD1. The CDR3 sequence is 12 residues long. Losses at the gene ends were 7 bases for V and 10 bases for J; bases not matched to a gene: 4. Germline CDR1 is MNHEY and CDR2 is SVGAGI. Written as DNA, the CDR3 is TGTGCCAGCAAAAACAGGGGGCCGGAGCTGTTTTTT. Protein sequence: CASKNRGPELFF.

The genes are TRBV6-5 and TRBJ1-1; possible D gene TRBD1, 6 bases. CDR1 MNHEY and CDR2 SVGAGI come from the germline V gene. Between the trimmed V and J ends, which lost 7 bases and 4 bases, there was a span of 16 bases. The CDR3 is 14 amino acids. The CDR3: CASTPEVGGTEAFF. In DNA, the CDR3 is TGTGCCAGCACCCCCGAGGTAGGGGGCACTGAAGCTTTCTTT.

J is TRBJ2-5 and V is TRBV28; 9 bases are a match to TRBD2. Per the germline V gene, CDR1 is MDHEN and CDR2 is SYDVKM. Germline trimming cut 6 bases from V and 7 bases from J; bases unmatched to any gene: 6. The CDR3 loop spans 13 amino acids. In DNA, the CDR3 is TGTGCCAGCAGGGCTAGCGGGGAAATGACCCAGTACTTC. Translated: CASRASGEMTQYF.

V is TRBV7-9 and J is TRBJ2-7; 11 bases line up with TRBD1. CDR1 is SEHNR and CDR2 is FQNEAQ in the germline V gene (reference sequence). The CDR3 contains 16 residues. Losses at the gene ends were 5 bases for V and 0 bases for J; bases not matched to a gene: 6. CDR3: CASSAAGTGGSYEQYF. The CDR3 DNA reads as TGTGCCAGCAGCGCCGCCGGGACAGGGGGCTCCTACGAGCAGTACTTC.

The chain couples TRBV11-2 to TRBJ2-1; TRBD2 aligns across 10 bases. V gave up 4 bases and J gave up 8 bases; unmatched junction bases: 8. CDR3 length: 15 amino acids. Per the germline V gene, CDR1 is SGHAT and CDR2 is FQNNGV. The CDR3, as DNA: TGTGCCAGCAGCTCTCTAGCGGGAGATCGGCATGAGCAGTTCTTC. Its protein product is CASSSLAGDRHEQFF.

In its sample, this clone was seen once. V and J are TRBV5-1 and TRBJ2-4; D is possibly TRBD1 (6 bases). Germline CDR1 reads SGHRS; CDR2 reads YFSETQ. V dropped 4 bases and J dropped 1 base, with 15 bases sitting between them. This CDR3 has 16 amino acids. The CDR3 coding sequence is TGCGCCAGCAGCCCACAGGGTGGTGGGGCCAAAAACATTCAGTACTTC. It codes for CASSPQGGGAKNIQYF.

The count of this clone is one. The chain combines TRBV27 with TRBJ2-3, with D uncertain. V lost 7 bases to trimming and J lost 1 base, with 18 bases between them. The germline CDR1 and CDR2 sequences are MNHEY and SMNVEV (reference sequence). The length of the CDR3 is 16 residues. The DNA of the CDR3 is TGTGCCAGCATGTCTCGCTGGGCGCTAGGCACAGATACGCAGTATTTT. Translating it yields CASMSRWALGTDTQYF.

This clone occurred a few times. The V gene is TRBV7-9, the J gene TRBJ1-4; D is unclear. V dropped 1 base and J dropped 0 bases, with 9 bases sitting between them. The CDR3 totals 16 residues. Germline CDR1 is SEHNR and CDR2 is FQNEAQ (reference sequence). The CDR3: CASSLVQAATNEKLFF. CDR3 nucleotides: TGTGCCAGCAGCTTAGTTCAGGCTGCAACTAATGAAAAACTGTTTTTT.

The chain joins TRBV19 to TRBJ2-2, with 13 bases that match TRBD2. V shed 7 bases, J shed 4 bases, and the junction held 15 bases outside the gene matches. The CDR3 covers 19 residues. Germline assignment: CDR1 LNHDA and CDR2 SQIVND (reference sequence). CDR3 sequence reads: CASTIPGLAGAGSTGELFF. In DNA form, the CDR3 reads TGTGCCAGTACCATCCCAGGACTAGCGGGAGCAGGGTCCACCGGGGAGCTGTTTTTT.

With respect to this clone: A junction end diverges from the germline sequence, so it may reflect a read error. CDR3 sequence (DNA): TGTGCCAGCAGAGAAGCAGGGGTCGAGCAGTACTTC. This gives the protein CASREAGVEQYF. The rearrangement uses TRBV2 and TRBJ2-7, with D maybe TRBD1 (6 bases). The CDR3 is 12 residues long. From germline, CDR1 is SNHLY and CDR2 FYNNEI.

The chain joins TRBV19 to TRBJ2-7; TRBD2 aligns across 13 bases. CDR1 and CDR2 (germline): LNHDA, SQIVND (reference sequence). Losses at the gene ends were 5 bases for V and 0 bases for J; bases not matched to a gene: 10. There are 18 residues in the CDR3. CDR3 loop: CASSAGLAGVGSSYEQYF. The DNA of the CDR3 is TGTGCCAGTAGTGCAGGACTAGCGGGGGTTGGGAGCTCCTACGAGCAGTACTTC.

The gene calls are TRBV27 and TRBJ2-7; D not certain. V was shortened by 7 bases and J by 6 bases, with 16 bases between the two germline ends. Germline assignment: CDR1 MNHEY and CDR2 SMNVEV (reference sequence). The CDR3 extends over 13 amino acids. The CDR3 nucleotides are TGTGCCAGCAAAGGCCTCGACTTCGGCGAGCAGTACTTC. It specifies CASKGLDFGEQYF.

This clone was detected only once. The chain employs TRBV2 and TRBJ2-7; D ambiguous. CDR3 length equals 15 residues. Deletions cut 1 base from V and 6 bases from J, with 16 bases between. CDR1 is SNHLY and CDR2 is FYNNEI in the germline V gene. CDR3 loop: CASSEELPRFGEQYF. CDR3 nucleotides: TGTGCCAGCAGTGAAGAGTTACCCCGTTTTGGCGAGCAGTACTTC.

The chain carries TRBV6-5 and TRBJ1-1; 7 positions agree with TRBD1. The germline V gene encodes CDR1 MNHEY and CDR2 SVGAGI. V was clipped by 2 bases and J by 2 bases; unmatched bases: 5. The CDR3 contains 15 residues. CDR3: CASSYQGEINTEAFF. As DNA, the CDR3 is TGTGCCAGCAGTTACCAGGGGGAGATAAACACTGAAGCTTTCTTT.

The rearrangement links TRBV9 to TRBJ2-2; the match to TRBD2 covers 13 bases. The length of the CDR3 is 16 residues. In germline, CDR1 is SGDLS, CDR2 YYNGEE. V lost 7 bases to trimming and J lost 3 bases; unmatched junction nucleotides: 6. This CDR3 reads CASGRLAGGHTGELFF. DNA of the CDR3: TGTGCCAGCGGGAGACTAGCGGGAGGACACACCGGGGAGCTGTTTTTT.

V and J are TRBV7-2 and TRBJ1-1; TRBD1 agrees at 10 bases. This CDR3 contains 14 residues. Germline CDR1 SGHTA, CDR2 FQGNSA. With 6 bases clipped from V and 5 bases from J, the junction kept 6 bases outside the gene matches. The CDR3 nucleotides read TGTGCCAGCAGATCCGGGACAGGGGAAACTGAAGCTTTCTTT. Its protein is CASRSGTGETEAFF.

This chain uses TRBV15 with TRBJ2-3, with a possible D match to TRBD1 (6 bases). This CDR3 has 14 amino acids. V was pared by 8 bases and J by 1 base, with 13 bases between. Germline V gives CDR1 LNHNV, CDR2 YYDKDF (reference sequence). CDR3 in DNA: TGTGCCACCGGGCGTGGGGGCGGCACAGATACGCAGTATTTT. The encoded protein is CATGRGGGTDTQYF.

V gene TRBV18 combines with J gene TRBJ2-4; D might be TRBD1 or TRBD2, each matching 5 bases. V was clipped by 2 bases and J by 0 bases, with 11 bases between them. Germline values: CDR1 KGHSH, CDR2 LQKENI. This CDR3 comprises 16 residues. Here the CDR3 DNA reads TGTGCCAGCTCACCATCAGTCGGGACAGCCAAAAACATTCAGTACTTC. It codes for CASSPSVGTAKNIQYF.

V is TRBV7-8 and J is TRBJ1-1; 7 bases are a match to TRBD1. The germline V gene encodes CDR1 SGHVS and CDR2 FQNEAQ. CDR3 length equals 15 residues. With 5 bases clipped from V and 0 bases from J, the junction kept 6 bases outside the gene matches. The CDR3 spells CASSNAGTVNTEAFF. The DNA of the CDR3 is TGTGCCAGCAGCAACGCCGGGACAGTGAACACTGAAGCTTTCTTT.

V gene TRBV6-1 combines with J gene TRBJ1-2; the D gene is possibly TRBD1 (5 bases). Germline CDR1 MNHNS, CDR2 SASEGT. The CDR3 is 15 amino acids. The V end lost 2 bases, the J end lost 8 bases, and 18 bases lay between the germline ends. Here the CDR3 DNA reads TGTGCCAGCAGTGAATATCAGGGACTACCCGCGGGCTACACCTTC. It encodes CASSEYQGLPAGYTF.

The gene calls are TRBV18 and TRBJ1-6; no clear D gene. The length of the CDR3 is 13 residues. Per the germline V gene, CDR1 is KGHSH and CDR2 is LQKENI. V was clipped by 3 bases and J by 9 bases, with 9 bases between them. CDR3 DNA sequence: TGTGCCAGCTCACCTAGGAAGGGTTCACCCCTCCACTTT. Its protein is CASSPRKGSPLHF.

The chain carries TRBV6-1 and TRBJ2-3; tentatively, D is TRBD1 or TRBD2 (5 bases each). V was trimmed by 6 bases and J by 6 bases, leaving 16 bases between them. In germline, CDR1 is MNHNS, CDR2 SASEGT. This CDR3 has 14 amino acids. The chain's CDR3 is CASRSQRGADTQYF. In DNA, the CDR3 is TGTGCCAGCAGGAGCCAACGAGGGGCGGATACGCAGTATTTT.

This clone appeared a few times. The chain uses TRBV19 and TRBJ2-5; D uncertain. V was cut by 9 bases and J by 5 bases, with 13 bases left in between. The CDR3 has 12 residues. Germline CDR1 and CDR2: LNHDA and SQIVND (reference sequence). The CDR3 sequence: CARGAGGETQYF. The CDR3 coding sequence is TGTGCCAGGGGTGCTGGTGGGGAGACCCAGTACTTC. The full variable domain, rest sourced from reference TRBV19 and TRBJ2-5, is DGGITQSPKYLFRKEGQNVTLSCEQNLNHDAMYWYRQDPGQGLRLIYYSQIVNDFQKGDIAEGYSVSREKKESFPLTVTSAQKNPTAFYLCARGAGGETQYFGPGTRLLVL.